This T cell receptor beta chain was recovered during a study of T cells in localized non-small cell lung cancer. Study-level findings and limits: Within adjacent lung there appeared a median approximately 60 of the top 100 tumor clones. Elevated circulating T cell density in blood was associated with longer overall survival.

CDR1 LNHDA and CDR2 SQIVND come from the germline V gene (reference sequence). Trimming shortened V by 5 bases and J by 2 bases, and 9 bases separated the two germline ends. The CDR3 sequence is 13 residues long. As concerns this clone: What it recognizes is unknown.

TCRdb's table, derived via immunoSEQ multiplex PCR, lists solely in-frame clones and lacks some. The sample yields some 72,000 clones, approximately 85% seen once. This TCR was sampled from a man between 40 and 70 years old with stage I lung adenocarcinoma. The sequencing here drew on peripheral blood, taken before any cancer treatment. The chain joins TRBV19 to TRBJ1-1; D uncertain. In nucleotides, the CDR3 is TGTGCCAGTAGTCGCGTCAGAAACACTGAAGCTTTCTTT. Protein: CASSRVRNTEAFF.